These T cell receptor beta chains were read from a single sample in a study of cytomegalovirus exposure and HLA in healthy donors. Sequencing used immunoSEQ multiplex PCR; TCRdb keeps in-frame clones, though not all of them. The sample contains 90,000 to 150,000 clones, 70% to 80% of which appear only once. Sequencing was performed on PBMCs. The receptors derive from a man in his fifties or sixties in good health and CMV-seropositive. Both conserved end residues are part of each CDR3. A D gene is named only where the DNA matches it firmly. Clone size is shown for a subset of rows, as once, few, many or a class of expanded clone.

abundance	v_gene	j_gene	d_gene	CDR3nt	CDR3aa
-	TRBV6-5	TRBJ2-7	TRBD2	TGTGCCAGCAGTTACAGGACTAGCTACGAGCAGTACTTC	CASSYRTSYEQYF
-	TRBV9	TRBJ2-5	-	TGTGCCAGCAGCGAGGCTAAGGGCAGGGAAGAGACCCAGTACTTC	CASSEAKGREETQYF
-	TRBV6-5	TRBJ2-5	-	TGTGCCAGCAGTTACTCGAGGGGACATAAAGAGACCCAGTACTTC	CASSYSRGHKETQYF
-	TRBV28	TRBJ1-2	-	TGTGCCAGCAGTTTAACGGATGGCTACACCTTC	CASSLTDGYTF
few	TRBV18	TRBJ2-7	-	TGTGCCACCACAACCACGGGGAGCGACGAGCAGTACTTC	CATTTTGSDEQYF
-	TRBV19	TRBJ2-2	TRBD2	TGTGCCAGTAGTATAGGAAGACTAGCGGGAGGCTGGGACACCGGGGAGCTGTTTTTT	CASSIGRLAGGWDTGELFF
-	TRBV19	TRBJ2-1	TRBD1	TGTGCCAGTACCAGGGACAGGGGGCGCGGTTCCTACAATGAGCAGTTCTTC	CASTRDRGRGSYNEQFF
-	TRBV5-1	TRBJ1-5	-	TGCGCCAGCAGCTTTTCCGGCAATCAGCCCCAGCATTTT	CASSFSGNQPQHF
medium-sized	TRBV19	TRBJ1-6	-	TGTGCCAGTAGTATGCTGGCAGACTCCTATAATTCACCCCTCCACTTT	CASSMLADSYNSPLHF
few	TRBV9	TRBJ2-1	TRBD1	TGTGCCAGCAGCGCGGACAGGAGCTCCTACAATGAGCAGTTCTTC	CASSADRSSYNEQFF
once	TRBV7-2	TRBJ1-2	TRBD1	TGTGCCAGCAGCCCCCGACAGGGAGGAACCTATGGCTACACCTTC	CASSPRQGGTYGYTF
-	TRBV5-6	TRBJ2-3	TRBD2	TGTGCCAGCAGCTTCTTTAGCGGGGGGGCCACAGATACGCAGTATTTT	CASSFFSGGATDTQYF
-	TRBV15	TRBJ2-7	TRBD1	TGTGCCACCAGCAGAGCCCGGACAGGGTACGAGCAGTACTTC	CATSRARTGYEQYF
-	TRBV7-2	TRBJ1-5	TRBD1	TGTGCCAGCAGCCTCGGACGGGACAGGGGGCCTAATCAGCCCCAGCATTTT	CASSLGRDRGPNQPQHF
-	TRBV7-8	TRBJ2-7	TRBD2	TGTGCCAGCAGCCCTTATGCCGGGACTAGCGGGGGCGGATCGGGATACGAGCAGTACTTC	CASSPYAGTSGGGSGYEQYF
once	TRBV15	TRBJ2-5	TRBD2	TGTGCCACCAGCAGAGAGACTAGCGGGTTAGAGACCCAGTACTTC	CATSRETSGLETQYF
-	TRBV5-1	TRBJ2-7	-	TGCGCCAGCAGCTTAGGGGGGGACTACGAGCAGTACTTC	CASSLGGDYEQYF
-	TRBV29-1	TRBJ2-1	-	TGCAGCGTTGAACCACAGAGCTCCTACAATGAGCAGTTCTTC	CSVEPQSSYNEQFF
-	TRBV13	TRBJ2-5	-	TGTGCCAGCAGCCCTACAGGAGTTCGAGAGACCCAGTACTTC	CASSPTGVRETQYF
-	TRBV10-1	TRBJ2-2	-	TGCGCCAGCAGTGTTAACTACCAATCCGGGGAGCTGTTTTTT	CASSVNYQSGELFF
few	TRBV2	TRBJ2-2	TRBD2	TGTGCCAGCAGTGACAGACTAGCGGGGGCCACGGGGGAGACCGGGGAGCTGTTTTTT	CASSDRLAGATGETGELFF
-	TRBV5-1	TRBJ1-1	-	TGCGCCAGCAGCTTGTTTGCGGGGGACACTGAAGCTTTCTTT	CASSLFAGDTEAFF
-	TRBV28	TRBJ1-5	-	TGTGCCAGCAGTATAGGAGACCAATATCAGCCCCAGCATTTT	CASSIGDQYQPQHF
-	TRBV28	TRBJ2-1	-	TGTGCCAGCAGTTCCGCCGAGGAGCGGAACTACAATGAGCAGTTCTTC	CASSSAEERNYNEQFF
-	TRBV20-1	TRBJ2-7	-	TGCAATGCTAGAGGGTACGGCGAGCAGTACTTC	CNARGYGEQYF
-	TRBV4-3	TRBJ2-2	TRBD2	TGCGCCAGCAGCGCCGCGGGGGGCACCGGGGAGCTGTTTTTT	CASSAAGGTGELFF
-	TRBV28	TRBJ1-4	-	TGTGCCAGCAGTTTACAGGTCGCAACTAATGAAAAACTGTTTTTT	CASSLQVATNEKLFF
-	TRBV29-1	TRBJ2-7	TRBD1	TGCAGCGGCATGACAGGGGCCGAGCAGTACTTC	CSGMTGAEQYF